This paragraph reports one T cell receptor beta chain. The data were produced by immunoSEQ multiplex PCR, yet TCRdb's version contains in-frame clones alone and is incomplete. The sample holds approximately 2,000,000 clones, 92% seen once. With 6 bases removed from V and 3 bases from J, the gap between germline ends came to 15 bases. The CDR3 length is 15 residues. Germline loops: CDR1 SNHLY, CDR2 FYNNEI. This specimen belongs to a study of shared clonotypes between healthy human individuals. The genes are TRBV2 and TRBJ2-1, with D perhaps being TRBD1 or TRBD2 (5 bases each). Source material: naive CD4+ T cells from PBMCs. Subset of the sample: CD45RA+ positively selected. The sequence came from a man between 18 and 35 years old in good health. Some clones in this sample may be carry-over from other donors' samples. The CDR3, as DNA: TGTGCCAGCAGCGACAGCGGATACAACTACAATGAGCAGTTCTTC. It specifies CASSDSGYNYNEQFF.